The rows below give T cell receptor beta chains drawn from one sample of a study of CD4 T cells in relation to SARS-CoV-2 and coronaviruses. Profiling relied on immunoSEQ multiplex PCR, and the TCRdb table lists in-frame clones only, not all of them. The data contain some 27,000 clones, 74% of them singletons. These receptors lack a known antigen. The sample comprised CD4+ T cells from PBMCs, cultured in vitro. These receptors all come from a human donor in good health. Both conserved end residues are part of each CDR3. A D gene is named only where the DNA matches it firmly. A clone size is listed for some rows: how often the clone was seen (once, few, many), or a class if it is expanded.

>NA|NA|TRBV6-4|TRBJ1-1
TGTGCCAGCAGTGGGGGCAGGACCAACACTGAAGCTTTCTTT
CASSGGRTNTEAFF
>NA|NA|TRBV7-9|TRBJ2-7
TGTGCCAGCAGCCGGGTGGGCCTGGGGGTGGACGAGCAGTACTTC
CASSRVGLGVDEQYF
>few|NA|TRBV7-8|TRBJ2-1
TGTGCCAGCAGCTCCCGGGAGCCCTACAATGAGCAGTTCTTC
CASSSREPYNEQFF
>NA|NA|TRBV19|TRBJ2-7
TGTGCCAGTAGTATGACCGGGGTCAGCTACGAGCAGTACTTC
CASSMTGVSYEQYF
>NA|TRBD1|TRBV5-4|TRBJ1-2
TGTGCCAGCAGCGCCCCGGGACAGGGGAGGTTGGGCTACACCTTC
CASSAPGQGRLGYTF
>NA|TRBD1|TRBV5-1|TRBJ1-1
TGCGCCAGCAGCTTGGCGACAGGGGTTACTGAAGCTTTCTTT
CASSLATGVTEAFF
>once|NA|TRBV30|TRBJ1-5
TGTGCCTGGAGGAATCAGGGAAGGGGTCAGCCCCAGCATTTT
CAWRNQGRGQPQHF
>NA|NA|TRBV10-3|TRBJ2-5
TGTGCCATCAGGGGGACCTCCGGGGAACAGACCCAGTACTTC
CAIRGTSGEQTQYF
>NA|NA|TRBV7-9|TRBJ2-3
TGTGCCAGTGGGCTGGGGTTTAGCACAGATACGCAGTATTTT
CASGLGFSTDTQYF
>once|NA|TRBV2|TRBJ2-1
TGTGCCAGCAGGTTACAACAGGATGGCGAGCAGTTCTTC
CASRLQQDGEQFF
>NA|TRBD2|TRBV5-4|TRBJ2-3
TGTGCCAGCAGCCGGAGCGGGAGAGAGACAGATACGCAGTATTTT
CASSRSGRETDTQYF